This is a list of T cell receptor beta chains from one sample in a study of blood T cell repertoires in COVID-19. Clones were sequenced by immunoSEQ multiplex PCR, and TCRdb holds only the in-frame ones, with some missing. This table has about 72,000 clones, about nine tenths appearing once. Sequencing used peripheral blood. The source is a man in his 70s with active or convalescent COVID-19. CDR3s include the opening cysteine and the closing phenylalanine or tryptophan. Each record gives: clone size, J gene, D gene, V gene, CDR3 protein, CDR3 DNA. D genes are given only for firm matches. The size field is filled for only some rows; it gives once, few, many or a size class.

- TRBJ2-1 TRBD2 TRBV7-2 CASSPSSGVYNEQFF TGTGCCAGCAGCCCATCTAGCGGGGTGTACAATGAGCAGTTCTTC
- TRBJ2-7 - TRBV10-3 CAISESGGTYEQYF TGTGCCATCAGTGAGTCTGGGGGGACCTACGAGCAGTACTTC
- TRBJ1-1 - TRBV28 CASSVALNTEAFF TGTGCCAGCAGTGTAGCGTTGAACACTGAAGCTTTCTTT
- TRBJ2-5 - TRBV29-1 CSVGQARQETQYF TGCAGCGTTGGGCAGGCCCGCCAAGAGACCCAGTACTTC
- TRBJ1-3 TRBD1 TRBV28 CASSLAVTGASGNTIYF TGTGCCAGCAGTTTAGCAGTCACAGGGGCCTCTGGAAACACCATATATTTT
- TRBJ2-7 - TRBV4-2 CASSQVTSYEQYF TGTGCCAGCAGCCAAGTTACTTCCTACGAGCAGTACTTC
- TRBJ2-1 TRBD1 TRBV5-6 CASSWDSIYNEQFF TGTGCCAGCAGCTGGGACAGCATATACAATGAGCAGTTCTTC
- TRBJ1-5 - TRBV7-2 CASSAVGGGNQPQHF TGTGCCAGCAGCGCCGTGGGGGGTGGCAATCAGCCCCAGCATTTT
- TRBJ1-5 TRBD1 TRBV6-5 CASSYGTGGNQPQHF TGTGCCAGCAGTTACGGTACAGGGGGCAATCAGCCCCAGCATTTT
- TRBJ1-1 - TRBV6-5 CASMGGRRTEAFF TGTGCCAGCATGGGGGGGCGTCGGACTGAAGCTTTCTTT
- TRBJ2-7 - TRBV7-9 CASSLPSGAFYEQYF TGTGCCAGCAGCCTCCCGTCAGGTGCCTTCTACGAGCAGTACTTC
- TRBJ2-7 - TRBV5-1 CASNLAGSYEQYF TGCGCCAGCAATCTCGCCGGCTCCTACGAGCAGTACTTC
- TRBJ2-2 - TRBV19 CASSIGLNTGELFF TGTGCCAGTAGTATAGGACTGAACACCGGGGAGCTGTTTTTT
few TRBJ2-7 - TRBV29-1 CSVGGYYEQYF TGCAGCGTTGGAGGGTACTACGAGCAGTACTTC
few TRBJ1-2 - TRBV29-1 CSVAETGMDRGYTF TGCAGCGTTGCAGAAACAGGGATGGACCGTGGCTACACCTTC
few TRBJ2-5 - TRBV30 CAWSAGLQKTQYF TGTGCCTGGAGTGCTGGACTCCAAAAGACCCAGTACTTC
- TRBJ2-1 TRBD1 TRBV6-5 CASSSGTGGFNEQFF TGTGCCAGCAGCTCCGGGACAGGGGGATTCAATGAGCAGTTCTTC
few TRBJ1-2 TRBD1 TRBV14 CASSFGQGGGYTF TGTGCCAGCAGCTTTGGACAGGGAGGAGGCTACACCTTC
- TRBJ2-7 - TRBV7-9 CASSAGTFYEQYF TGTGCCAGCAGCGCCGGGACTTTCTACGAGCAGTACTTC
- TRBJ2-5 TRBD2 TRBV25-1 CASSEPPGRSPSVKTQYF TGTGCCAGCAGTGAACCCCCCGGGAGGAGCCCGTCGGTGAAGACCCAGTACTTC
once TRBJ2-2 TRBD1 TRBV7-2 CASRPDRGGTGELFF TGTGCCAGCAGACCAGACAGGGGTGGCACCGGGGAGCTGTTTTTT
- TRBJ2-5 - TRBV19 CASGLANQETQYF TGTGCCAGTGGGCTAGCGAACCAAGAGACCCAGTACTTC
- TRBJ2-3 TRBD1 TRBV6-5 CASSLRDRATDTQYF TGTGCCAGCAGCCTCCGGGACAGGGCGACAGATACGCAGTATTTT
- TRBJ2-7 - TRBV3-1/TRBV3-2 CASSQDLRQGQYF TGTGCCAGCAGCCAAGATCTGAGGCAGGGGCAGTACTTC
- TRBJ1-5 TRBD1 TRBV28 CASSRGTGYNQPQHF TGTGCCAGCAGCCGAGGGACAGGGTACAATCAGCCCCAGCATTTT
- TRBJ2-7 - TRBV5-4 CASSLPGGNRYEQYF TGTGCCAGCAGCTTGCCAGGCGGGAACAGATACGAGCAGTACTTC
- TRBJ2-5 TRBD2 TRBV11-1 CASSLPGLAGEETQYF TGTGCCAGCAGCTTACCTGGACTAGCGGGAGAAGAGACCCAGTACTTC
once TRBJ1-1 TRBD1 TRBV20-1 CSASVGTGYTEAFF TGCAGTGCTAGTGTTGGGACAGGGTACACTGAAGCTTTCTTT
- TRBJ1-1 TRBD1 TRBV7-2 CASSFKGAPTEAFF TGTGCCAGCAGCTTTAAGGGGGCGCCCACTGAAGCTTTCTTT
once TRBJ2-3 TRBD1 TRBV7-9 CASSLGTGVTDTQYF TGTGCCAGCAGCTTAGGGACAGGGGTCACAGATACGCAGTATTTT
- TRBJ1-5 - TRBV4-1 CASSQDEFWPQHF TGCGCCAGCAGCCAAGACGAGTTTTGGCCCCAGCATTTT
few TRBJ2-7 - TRBV19 CASSKQGSYEQYF TGTGCCAGTAGTAAGCAGGGGTCCTACGAGCAGTACTTC